Reported below is one T cell receptor (beta chain). The sample originates from a study of memory CD4+ T cells and cytomegalovirus serostatus. In the original analysis: Out-of-frame sequences were removed, leaving around 2,000,000 distinct TCRbeta sequences. Data came from immunoSEQ multiplex PCR; TCRdb stores just in-frame clones and leaves some out. The DNA was the basis for D and trimming; V, J and clone size are from that table. Counted here are 55,000 or so clones, over 60% occurring once; the ten biggest clones make up 1.1% to 1.5%. The sort gate was single viable CD3+CD4+CD8-CD45RO+ cells for memory CD4+ T cells. Between the trimmed V and J ends, which lost 0 bases and 6 bases, there was a span of 2 bases. CDR1 and CDR2 (germline): GTSNPN, SVGIG (reference sequence). This CDR3 spans 11 amino acids.

Sequencing was done on a sample of memory CD4+ T cells from blood. This clonotype was obtained from an adult in good health and CMV-seropositive. This rearrangement joins TRBV30 to TRBJ2-2; D unclear. CDR3 in amino acids: CAWSVAGELFF. The CDR3 DNA follows: TGTGCCTGGAGTGTAGCCGGGGAGCTGTTTTTT.